The 18 T cell receptor beta chains below were found in one sample sequenced in a study of regulatory T cells in long-lasting Graves disease. Assembly of TCR beta libraries relied on iRepertoire HTBI primers together with Arm-PCR of CDR3 regions. TCRdb called the multiplex PCR reads again in MiXCR, with one record for every CDR3 protein. The sample contains 600,000 to 800,000 distinct CDR3 sequences, about 32% of which appear only once. Time point defined: persistent/refractory GD, antithyroid drugs over 5 years with positive TRAb. The TCR library used RNA extracted from PBMCs. Specimen: peripheral blood mononuclear cells (PBMCs), collected when the disease was refractory, from a patient treated with antithyroid drugs. All receptors derive from a female donor with Graves disease.

This clonotype showed up just a few times. The V call is TRBV13, the J call TRBJ2-7, with TRBD2 matching over 13 bases. The junction had 4 bases not matched to a gene; V was cut back by 5 bases and J by 3 bases. The CDR3 has 15 residues. Germline CDR1 reads PRHDT; CDR2 reads FYEKMQ (reference sequence). This CDR3 is CASSPGTSGNYEQYF. CDR3 DNA: TGTGCCAGCAGCCCTGGGACTAGCGGGAACTACGAGCAGTACTTC.

This chain links TRBV20-1 with TRBJ2-7; D is perhaps TRBD1 or TRBD2 (5 bases each). V dropped 6 bases and J dropped 4 bases, with 19 bases sitting between them. This CDR3 is built from 14 residues. Germline values: CDR1 DFQATT, CDR2 SNEGSKA (reference sequence). In DNA, the CDR3 is TGCAGTGCGGATCCGGGGCTACTATCGTACGAGCAGTACTTC. Its translation: CSADPGLLSYEQYF.

To note about this clonotype: A read error is possible here, since a much larger clone lies one base away. The CDR3 does not close with the conserved phenylalanine or tryptophan, likely indicating a read error. The chain carries TRBV2 and TRBJ1-2; 10 bases line up with TRBD1. J was trimmed by 3 bases and V by 7 bases; bases with no gene match: 5. There are 14 residues in the CDR3. Germline V gives CDR1 SNHLY, CDR2 FYNNEI. The DNA of the CDR3 is TGTGCCAGCACCGGGACAGGGGAGGACTATGGCTACACCCTC. It specifies CASTGTGEDYGYTL.

The V call is TRBV9, the J call TRBJ1-6; 8 bases are shared with TRBD1. The CDR3 contains 17 residues. The trim removed 2 bases at V and 7 bases at J, leaving 11 bases unmatched. Germline CDR1 and CDR2: SGDLS and YYNGEE. The CDR3, as DNA: TGTGCCAGCAGCGTGTCTCCGGGGACAGGATTAAATTCACCCCTCCACTTT. Protein sequence: CASSVSPGTGLNSPLHF.

J is TRBJ2-5 and V is TRBV6-1; 13 bases are shared with TRBD2. The V and J ends lost 6 bases and 4 bases, in that order; junction bases with no gene match: 8. CDR3 length: 16 residues. Germline CDR1 and CDR2: MNHNS and SASEGT. For the CDR3, the DNA is TGTGCCAGCAGGATTCCGGGACTAGCGGGACCAGAGACCCAGTACTTC. It specifies CASRIPGLAGPETQYF.

The V and J genes are TRBV19 and TRBJ2-5; tentatively, D is TRBD1 or TRBD2 (5 bases each). There are 15 residues in the CDR3. Trimming cost V 4 bases and J 1 base, with 13 bases left between them. The germline gives CDR1 LNHDA, CDR2 SQIVND (reference sequence). The CDR3 region has the DNA TGTGCCAGTAGTACTGCTCGAGGGGCCCAAGAGACCCAGTACTTC. Its translation is CASSTARGAQETQYF. The full variable domain, rest sourced from reference TRBV19 and TRBJ2-5, is DGGITQSPKYLFRKEGQNVTLSCEQNLNHDAMYWYRQDPGQGLRLIYYSQIVNDFQKGDIAEGYSVSREKKESFPLTVTSAQKNPTAFYLCASSTARGAQETQYFGPGTRLLVL.

This chain links TRBV6-2 or TRBV6-3 with TRBJ1-2; D remains unclear. From germline, CDR1 is MNHEY and CDR2 SVGEGT. The CDR3 contains 15 residues. The ends were cut back, 4 bases at V and 0 bases at J, with 12 bases in the middle. DNA of the CDR3: TGTGCCAGCAGTTCCGACTTGGACCCTAACTATGGCTACACCTTC. This translates into CASSSDLDPNYGYTF.

This sequence joins TRBV12-3 or TRBV12-4 and TRBJ1-1, with TRBD1 matching 7 bases. Trimming at V came to 6 bases and at J to 3 bases, leaving 10 bases not matched to a gene. This CDR3 has 15 residues. The CDR3: CASSATGARDTEAFF. The CDR3 coding sequence is TGTGCCAGCAGCGCAACAGGGGCCCGAGACACTGAAGCTTTCTTT.

The sample holds a few counts of this clonotype. The chain recombines TRBV13 with TRBJ1-2; 7 nucleotides match TRBD1. Germline V gene data show CDR1 as PRHDT and CDR2 as FYEKMQ (reference sequence). The V gene end was trimmed by 0 bases and the J gene end by 10 bases; junction bases not matched to a gene: 11. The CDR3 consists of 15 residues. CDR3 sequence: CASSLGRGRGTSYTF. The CDR3 nucleotides read TGTGCCAGCAGCTTAGGCCGCGGCAGGGGGACCTCCTACACCTTC. Complete variable domain (other parts from reference TRBV13 and TRBJ1-2): AAGVIQSPRHLIKEKRETATLKCYPIPRHDTVYWYQQGPGQDPQFLISFYEKMQSDKGSIPDRFSAQQFSDYHSELNMSSLELGDSALYFCASSLGRGRGTSYTFGSGTRLTVV.

At least ten counts were recorded for this clonotype. This sequence joins TRBV28 and TRBJ1-2; weak D call: TRBD1 (6 bases). The ends were cut back, 10 bases at V and 4 bases at J, with 10 bases in the middle. CDR3 length equals 11 residues. CDR1 and CDR2 (germline): MDHEN, SYDVKM. The CDR3 DNA follows: TGTGCCACCCTACAGGGCTATGGCTACACCTTC. Translation gives CATLQGYGYTF.

This clonotype has only a few counts. This sequence joins TRBV19 and TRBJ2-5; D gene ambiguous. This CDR3 spans 14 amino acids. In germline, CDR1 is LNHDA, CDR2 SQIVND (reference sequence). V dropped 3 bases and J dropped 1 base, with 9 bases sitting between them. CDR3 sequence (DNA): TGTGCCAGTAGTATGGCGATATCCCAAGAGACCCAGTACTTC. It translates to CASSMAISQETQYF.

This clonotype was seen only a few times. CDR3 amino acids: CASSGAGGYTGELFF. The CDR3 DNA reads TGCGCCAGCAGTGGGGCGGGAGGGTACACCGGGGAGCTGTTTTTT. The chain joins TRBV10-1 to TRBJ2-2; 9 nucleotides align to TRBD2. Germline trimming cut 4 bases from V and 3 bases from J; bases unmatched to any gene: 3. The germline CDR1 and CDR2 sequences are WNHNN and SYGVQD (reference sequence). CDR3 size: 15 residues.

This clonotype occurred a few times. The chain has TRBV6-1 and TRBJ2-5, with D possibly matching TRBD1 (6 bases). Trimming left V 6 bases short and J 4 bases short, with 18 bases between. This CDR3 is built from 15 residues. CDR1 is MNHNS, CDR2 SASEGT, per germline. The CDR3 loop reads CASRNILTGLETQYF. The CDR3, as DNA: TGTGCCAGCAGGAATATCCTAACAGGGCTAGAGACCCAGTACTTC.

The chain couples TRBV6-1 to TRBJ2-7, with unresolved D. Germline V gene lookup returns CDR1 MNHNS and CDR2 SASEGT. The CDR3 extends over 13 amino acids. V lost 2 bases and J 0 bases, leaving 5 bases between the germline ends. CDR3 nucleotides: TGTGCCAGCAGTGAAAGGATCTCCTACGAGCAGTACTTC. As protein: CASSERISYEQYF.

The chain couples TRBV15 to TRBJ1-1, with 10 bases that match TRBD1. Germline CDR1 LNHNV, CDR2 YYDKDF (reference sequence). This CDR3 is built from 16 residues. V shed 1 base, J shed 7 bases, and the junction held 9 bases outside the gene matches. DNA of the CDR3: TGTGCCACCAGCAGAGGCGCCGGGACAGGGGAGGGTGAAGCTTTCTTT. Amino acids: CATSRGAGTGEGEAFF. The full variable domain, rest sourced from reference TRBV15 and TRBJ1-1, is DAMVIQNPRYQVTQFGKPVTLSCSQTLNHNVMYWYQQKSSQAPKLLFHYYDKDFNNEADTPDNFQSRRPNTSFCFLDIRSPGLGDTAMYLCATSRGAGTGEGEAFFGQGTRLTVV.

This clonotype has at least ten counts. The V gene is TRBV2, the J gene TRBJ1-5; D gene ambiguous. Germline assignment: CDR1 SNHLY and CDR2 FYNNEI. The CDR3 length is 15 residues. The ends were cut back, 7 bases at V and 1 base at J, with 14 bases in the middle. CDR3 DNA sequence: TGTGCCAGCAACCCGACGGGAGGCAGCAATCAGCCCCAGCATTTT. Encoded protein: CASNPTGGSNQPQHF.

This clonotype showed up many times. The genes are TRBV11-2 and TRBJ1-6; 7 bases align to TRBD1. The CDR3 is made up of 15 amino acids. Germline values: CDR1 SGHAT, CDR2 FQNNGV. The V segment lost 5 bases and the J segment 7 bases; nucleotides outside the gene matches: 8. CDR3 loop: CASSAIQGRNSPLHF. CDR3 bases: TGTGCCAGCAGCGCCATACAGGGGAGGAATTCACCCCTCCACTTT. The whole variable domain, remainder taken from reference TRBV11-2 and TRBJ1-6, is EAGVAQSPRYKIIEKRQSVAFWCNPISGHATLYWYQQILGQGPKLLIQFQNNGVVDDSQLPKDRFSAERLKGVDSTLKIQPAKLEDSAVYLCASSAIQGRNSPLHFGNGTRLTVT.

The chain employs TRBV5-1 and TRBJ2-7, with 14 bases identical to TRBD2. Germline V CDR1 and CDR2: SGHRS, YFSETQ. This CDR3 spans 16 amino acids. V was pared by 3 bases and J by 3 bases, with 5 bases of the junction left unmatched. CDR3 residues: CASSWGLAGVNYEQYF. In DNA form, the CDR3 reads TGCGCCAGCAGCTGGGGACTAGCGGGGGTGAACTACGAGCAGTACTTC.